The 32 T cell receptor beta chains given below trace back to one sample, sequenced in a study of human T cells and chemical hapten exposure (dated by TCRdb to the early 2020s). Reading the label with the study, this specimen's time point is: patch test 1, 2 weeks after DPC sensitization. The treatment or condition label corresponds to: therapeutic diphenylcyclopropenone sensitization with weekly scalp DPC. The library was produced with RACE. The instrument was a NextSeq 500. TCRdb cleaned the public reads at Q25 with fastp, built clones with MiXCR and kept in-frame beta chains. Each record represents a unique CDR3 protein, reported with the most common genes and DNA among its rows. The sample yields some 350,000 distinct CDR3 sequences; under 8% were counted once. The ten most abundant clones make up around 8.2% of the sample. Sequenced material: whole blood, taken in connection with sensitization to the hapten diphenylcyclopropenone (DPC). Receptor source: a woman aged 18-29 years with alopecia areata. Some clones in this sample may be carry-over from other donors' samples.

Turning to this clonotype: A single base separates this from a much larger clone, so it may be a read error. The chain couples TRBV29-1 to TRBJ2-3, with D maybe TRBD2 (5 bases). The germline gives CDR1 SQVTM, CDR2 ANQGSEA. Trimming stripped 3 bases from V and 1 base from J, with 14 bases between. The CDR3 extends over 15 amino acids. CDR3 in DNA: TGCAGCGTTGAGGGCCCCTCGCGGGGCACAGATACGCAGTATTTT. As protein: CSVEGPSRGTDTQYF.

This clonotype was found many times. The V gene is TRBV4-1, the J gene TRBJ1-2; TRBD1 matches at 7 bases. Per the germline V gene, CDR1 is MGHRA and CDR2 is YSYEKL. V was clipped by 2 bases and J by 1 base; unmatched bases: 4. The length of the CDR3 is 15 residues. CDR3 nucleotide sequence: TGCGCCAGCAGCCAAATGACAGGGCTTAACTATGGCTACACCTTC. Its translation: CASSQMTGLNYGYTF.

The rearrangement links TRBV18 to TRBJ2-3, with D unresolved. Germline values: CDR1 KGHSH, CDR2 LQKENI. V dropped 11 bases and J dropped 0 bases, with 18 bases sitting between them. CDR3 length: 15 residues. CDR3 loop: CAGKRTGSSTDTQYF. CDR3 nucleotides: TGTGCCGGGAAACGGACGGGCTCTAGCACAGATACGCAGTATTTT.

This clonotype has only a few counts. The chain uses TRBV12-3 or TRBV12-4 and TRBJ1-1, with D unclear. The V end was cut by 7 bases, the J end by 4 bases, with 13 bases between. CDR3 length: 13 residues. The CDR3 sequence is CASIGEGSTEAFF. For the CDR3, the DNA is TGTGCCAGCATTGGGGAGGGTAGCACTGAAGCTTTCTTT.

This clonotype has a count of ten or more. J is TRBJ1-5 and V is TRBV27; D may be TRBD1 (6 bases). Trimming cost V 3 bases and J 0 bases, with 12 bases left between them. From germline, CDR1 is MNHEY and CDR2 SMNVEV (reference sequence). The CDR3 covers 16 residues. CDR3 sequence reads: CASSFDPGDSNQPQHF. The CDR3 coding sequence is TGTGCCAGCAGTTTTGACCCAGGGGATAGCAATCAGCCCCAGCATTTT.

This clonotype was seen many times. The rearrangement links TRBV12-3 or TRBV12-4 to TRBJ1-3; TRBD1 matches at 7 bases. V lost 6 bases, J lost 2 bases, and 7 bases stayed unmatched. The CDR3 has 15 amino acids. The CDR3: CASSRSDRAGNTIYF. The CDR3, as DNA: TGTGCCAGCAGCCGTTCTGACAGGGCTGGAAACACCATATATTTT.

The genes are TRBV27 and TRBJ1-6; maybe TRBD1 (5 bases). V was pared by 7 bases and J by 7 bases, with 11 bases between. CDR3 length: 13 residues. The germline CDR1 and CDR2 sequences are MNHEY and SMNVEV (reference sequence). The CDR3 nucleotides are TGTGCCAGCACGCTCAGGGCAAATTCACCCCTCCACTTT. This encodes CASTLRANSPLHF.

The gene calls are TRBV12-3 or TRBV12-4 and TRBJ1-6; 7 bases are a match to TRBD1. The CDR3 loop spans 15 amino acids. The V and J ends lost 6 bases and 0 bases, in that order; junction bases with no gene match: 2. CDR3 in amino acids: CASSDRVSYNSPLHF. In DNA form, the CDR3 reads TGTGCCAGCAGCGACAGGGTCTCCTATAATTCACCCCTCCACTTT.

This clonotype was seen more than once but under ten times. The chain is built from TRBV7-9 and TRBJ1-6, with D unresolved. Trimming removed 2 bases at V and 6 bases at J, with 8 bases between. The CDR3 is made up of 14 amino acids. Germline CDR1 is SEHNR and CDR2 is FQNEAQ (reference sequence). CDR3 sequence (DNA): TGTGCCAGCAGCTTATCATCGATTAATTCACCCCTCCACTTT. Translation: CASSLSSINSPLHF.

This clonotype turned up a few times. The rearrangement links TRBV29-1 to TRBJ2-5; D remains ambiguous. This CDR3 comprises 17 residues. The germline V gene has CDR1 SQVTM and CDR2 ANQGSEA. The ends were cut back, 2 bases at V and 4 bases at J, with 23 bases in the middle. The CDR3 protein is CSVESVGQVPARETQYF. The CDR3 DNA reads TGCAGCGTTGAAAGCGTCGGGCAGGTTCCAGCTCGAGAGACCCAGTACTTC. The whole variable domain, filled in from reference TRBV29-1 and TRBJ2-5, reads SAVISQKPSRDICQRGTSLTIQCQVDSQVTMMFWYRQQPGQSLTLIATANQGSEATYESGFVIDKFPISRPNLTFSTLTVSNMSPEDSSIYLCSVESVGQVPARETQYFGPGTRLLVL.

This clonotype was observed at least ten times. The CDR3 loop is CASSHLSRTGGVGTEAFF. DNA for the CDR3: TGTGCCAGCAGCCATCTGTCCCGGACAGGGGGGGTCGGCACTGAAGCTTTCTTT. The V and J genes are TRBV3-1 and TRBJ1-1, with 10 bases aligning to TRBD1. CDR3 size: 18 residues. CDR1 and CDR2 (germline): LGHDT, YNNKEL (reference sequence). V lost 3 bases, J lost 4 bases, and 14 bases stayed unmatched.

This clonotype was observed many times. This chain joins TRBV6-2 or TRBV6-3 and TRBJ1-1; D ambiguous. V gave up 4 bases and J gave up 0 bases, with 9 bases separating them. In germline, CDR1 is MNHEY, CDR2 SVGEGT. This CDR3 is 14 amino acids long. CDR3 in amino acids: CASSWHNMNTEAFF. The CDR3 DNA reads TGTGCCAGCAGTTGGCATAACATGAACACTGAAGCTTTCTTT.

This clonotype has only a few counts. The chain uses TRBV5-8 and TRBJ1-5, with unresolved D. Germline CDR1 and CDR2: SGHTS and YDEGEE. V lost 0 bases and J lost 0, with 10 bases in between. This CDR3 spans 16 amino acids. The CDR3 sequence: CASSLGSTHSNQPQHF. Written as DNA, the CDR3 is TGTGCCAGCAGCTTGGGGTCAACTCATAGCAATCAGCCCCAGCATTTT.

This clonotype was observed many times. The CDR3 sequence is CASSTNRVEQFF. As DNA, the CDR3 is TGTGCCAGCAGTACTAACAGGGTGGAGCAGTTCTTC. The V gene is TRBV6-2 or TRBV6-3, the J gene TRBJ2-1; TRBD1 is a possible D gene (6 bases). With 5 bases removed from V and 10 bases from J, the gap between germline ends came to 12 bases. In germline, CDR1 is MNHEY, CDR2 SVGEGT. The CDR3 has 12 amino acids.

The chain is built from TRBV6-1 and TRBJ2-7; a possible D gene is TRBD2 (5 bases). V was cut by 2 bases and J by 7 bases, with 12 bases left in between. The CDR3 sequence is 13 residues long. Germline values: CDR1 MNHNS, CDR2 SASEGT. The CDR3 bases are TGTGCCAGCAGTGAATACCGGGAAGGGGAGCAGTACTTC. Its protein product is CASSEYREGEQYF.

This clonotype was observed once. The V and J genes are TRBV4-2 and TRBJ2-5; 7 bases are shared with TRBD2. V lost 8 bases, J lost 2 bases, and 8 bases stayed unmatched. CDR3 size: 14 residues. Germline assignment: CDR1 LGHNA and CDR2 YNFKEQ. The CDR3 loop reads CASSVGGSQETQYF. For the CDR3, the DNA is TGTGCCAGCTCCGTCGGGGGGTCTCAAGAGACCCAGTACTTC.

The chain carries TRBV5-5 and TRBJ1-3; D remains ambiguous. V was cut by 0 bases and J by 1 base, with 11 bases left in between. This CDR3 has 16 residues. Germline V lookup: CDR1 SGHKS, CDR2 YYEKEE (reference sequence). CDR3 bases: TGTGCCAGCAGCTTGGGGTACAGACAATCTGGAAACACCATATATTTT. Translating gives CASSLGYRQSGNTIYF.

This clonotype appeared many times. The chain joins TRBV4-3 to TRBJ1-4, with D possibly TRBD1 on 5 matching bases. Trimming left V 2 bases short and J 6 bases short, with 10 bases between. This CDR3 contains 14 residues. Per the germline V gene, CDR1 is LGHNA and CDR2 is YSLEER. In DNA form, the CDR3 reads TGCGCCAGCAGCCAATCTGGGGACGATGAAAAACTGTTTTTT. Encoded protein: CASSQSGDDEKLFF.

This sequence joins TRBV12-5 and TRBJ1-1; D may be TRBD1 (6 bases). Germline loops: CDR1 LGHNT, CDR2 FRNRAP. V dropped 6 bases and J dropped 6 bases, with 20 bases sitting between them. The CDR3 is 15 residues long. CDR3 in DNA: TGTGCTAGTGGGGTTTGGGCGACGGCAGGGGCTGAAGCTTTCTTT. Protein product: CASGVWATAGAEAFF. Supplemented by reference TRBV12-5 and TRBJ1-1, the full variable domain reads DARVTQTPRHKVTEMGQEVTMRCQPILGHNTVFWYRQTMMQGLELLAYFRNRAPLDDSGMPKDRFSAEMPDATLATLKIQPSEPRDSAVYFCASGVWATAGAEAFFGQGTRLTVV.

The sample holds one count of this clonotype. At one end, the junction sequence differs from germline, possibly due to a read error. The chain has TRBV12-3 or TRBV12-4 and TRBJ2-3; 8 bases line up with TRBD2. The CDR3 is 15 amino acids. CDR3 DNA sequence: TGTGCCAGCAGTTTCGTGTCCGCGGGGGGAGATACGAAGTATTTT. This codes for CASSFVSAGGDTKYF.

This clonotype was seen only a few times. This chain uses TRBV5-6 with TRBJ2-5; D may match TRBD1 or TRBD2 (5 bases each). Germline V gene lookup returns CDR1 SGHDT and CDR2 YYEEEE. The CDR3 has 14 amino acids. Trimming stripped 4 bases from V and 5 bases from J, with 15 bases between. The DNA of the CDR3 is TGTGCCAGCAGCCTCCAGGGACCCAGGGAGACCCAGTACTTC. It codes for CASSLQGPRETQYF. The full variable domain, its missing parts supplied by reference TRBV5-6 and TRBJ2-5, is DAGVTQSPTHLIKTRGQQVTLRCSPKSGHDTVSWYQQALGQGPQFIFQYYEEEERQRGNFPDRFSGHQFPNYSSELNVNALLLGDSALYLCASSLQGPRETQYFGPGTRLLVL.

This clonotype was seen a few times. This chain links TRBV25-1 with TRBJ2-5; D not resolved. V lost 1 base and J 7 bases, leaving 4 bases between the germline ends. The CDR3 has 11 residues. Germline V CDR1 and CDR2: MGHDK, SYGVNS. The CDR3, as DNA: TGTGCCAGCAGTGAATCCGGGACCCAGTACTTC. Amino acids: CASSESGTQYF.

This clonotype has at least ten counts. The CDR3 region is CASSLILAGGPEADTQYF. CDR3 nucleotide sequence: TGTGCCAGCAGCTTGATCCTAGCGGGGGGGCCGGAGGCAGATACGCAGTATTTT. The chain joins TRBV5-6 to TRBJ2-3; 12 bases agree with TRBD2. The germline gives CDR1 SGHDT, CDR2 YYEEEE. J lost 4 bases, V lost 1 base, and 10 bases had no gene match. This CDR3 has 18 amino acids.

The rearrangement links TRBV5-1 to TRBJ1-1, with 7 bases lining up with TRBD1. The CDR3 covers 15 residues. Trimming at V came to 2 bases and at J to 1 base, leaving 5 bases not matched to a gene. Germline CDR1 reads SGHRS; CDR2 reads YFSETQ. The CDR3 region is CASSLKQGTNTEAFF. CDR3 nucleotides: TGCGCCAGCAGCTTAAAACAGGGGACGAACACTGAAGCTTTCTTT. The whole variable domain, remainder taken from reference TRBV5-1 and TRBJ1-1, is KAGVTQTPRYLIKTRGQQVTLSCSPISGHRSVSWYQQTPGQGLQFLFEYFSETQRNKGNFPGRFSGRQFSNSRSEMNVSTLELGDSALYLCASSLKQGTNTEAFFGQGTRLTVV.

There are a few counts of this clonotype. The CDR3 DNA follows: TGCAGCGTCGGAACTTATATGAACACTGAAGCTTTCTTT. Residues: CSVGTYMNTEAFF. This sequence joins TRBV29-1 and TRBJ1-1; D remains ambiguous. The germline V gene has CDR1 SQVTM and CDR2 ANQGSEA. The CDR3 has 13 residues. V shed 6 bases and J shed 0 bases, with 11 bases lying between them. Full variable domain (missing parts from reference TRBV29-1 and TRBJ1-1): SAVISQKPSRDICQRGTSLTIQCQVDSQVTMMFWYRQQPGQSLTLIATANQGSEATYESGFVIDKFPISRPNLTFSTLTVSNMSPEDSSIYLCSVGTYMNTEAFFGQGTRLTVV.

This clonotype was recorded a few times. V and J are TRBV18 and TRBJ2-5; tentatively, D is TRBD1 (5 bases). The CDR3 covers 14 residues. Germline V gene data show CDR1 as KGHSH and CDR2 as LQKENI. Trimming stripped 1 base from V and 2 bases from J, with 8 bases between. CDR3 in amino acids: CASSPLGAQETQYF. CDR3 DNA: TGTGCCAGCTCACCACTAGGGGCTCAAGAGACCCAGTACTTC.

The CDR3 protein is CASSPPASFGYTF. The DNA for the CDR3 is TGTGCCAGCAGCCCTCCGGCCTCTTTTGGCTACACCTTC. The chain employs TRBV7-2 and TRBJ1-2; no definite D call. Per germline, CDR1 SGHTA and CDR2 FQGNSA. The CDR3 is 13 residues long. Trimming stripped 5 bases from V and 7 bases from J, with 14 bases between.

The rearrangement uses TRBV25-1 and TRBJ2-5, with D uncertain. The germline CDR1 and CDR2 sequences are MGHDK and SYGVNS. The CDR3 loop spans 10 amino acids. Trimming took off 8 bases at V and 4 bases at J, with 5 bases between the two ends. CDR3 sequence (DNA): TGTGCCAGCTGGGGAGAGACCCAGTACTTC. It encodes CASWGETQYF.

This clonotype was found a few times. Here the CDR3 reads CASSVRDRGSNYGYTF. In nucleotides, the CDR3 is TGTGCCAGCAGTGTCCGGGACAGGGGCTCTAACTATGGCTACACCTTC. V usage is TRBV6-4 and J usage is TRBJ1-2; 10 bases are a match to TRBD1. The CDR3 covers 16 residues. The V gene end was trimmed by 4 bases and the J gene end by 0 bases; junction bases not matched to a gene: 5. Germline loops: CDR1 MRHNA, CDR2 SNTAGT.

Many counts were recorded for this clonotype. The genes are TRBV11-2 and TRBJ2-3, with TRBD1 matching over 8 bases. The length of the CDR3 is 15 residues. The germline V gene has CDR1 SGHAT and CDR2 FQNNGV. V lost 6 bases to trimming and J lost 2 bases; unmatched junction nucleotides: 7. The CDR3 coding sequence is TGTGCCAGCAGGGACAGACAGGGGCTCACAGATACGCAGTATTTT. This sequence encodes CASRDRQGLTDTQYF.

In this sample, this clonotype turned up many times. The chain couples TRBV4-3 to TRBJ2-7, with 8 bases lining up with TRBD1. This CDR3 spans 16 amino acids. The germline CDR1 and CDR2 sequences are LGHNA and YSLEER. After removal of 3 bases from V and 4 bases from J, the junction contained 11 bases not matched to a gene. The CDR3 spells CASSQEPGQAIYEQYF. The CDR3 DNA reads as TGCGCCAGCAGCCAGGAACCGGGACAGGCGATTTACGAGCAGTACTTC.

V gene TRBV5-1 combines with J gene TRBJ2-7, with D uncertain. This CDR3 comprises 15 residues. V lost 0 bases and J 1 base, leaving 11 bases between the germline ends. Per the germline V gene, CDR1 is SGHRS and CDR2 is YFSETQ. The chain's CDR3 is CASSLEGNPSYEQYF. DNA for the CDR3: TGCGCCAGCAGCTTGGAAGGTAACCCTTCCTACGAGCAGTACTTC.